Only a few counts were recorded for the clone carrying this T cell receptor (beta chain). The target antigen is unknown. These data belong to a study of response to subunit inactivated influenza vaccine. This CDR3 has 16 amino acids. The V and J ends lost 6 bases and 5 bases, in that order; junction bases with no gene match: 11. Germline assignment: CDR1 KGHSH and CDR2 LQKENI. One entry per CDR3 protein, called by TCRdb with MiXCR from the RT-PCR reads. Of around 520,000 distinct CDR3 sequences listed, 12% were seen once; the top ten hold roughly 10%. Findings and caveats of the study: Seasonal influenza vaccination, on each occasion, was suggested by the authors to recruit few new T cells.

The chain combines TRBV18 with TRBJ2-2; 8 positions agree with TRBD2. The TCR was taken from a man aged 50 or older who received an inactivated influenza vaccine. Material: PBMCs from blood, obtained on the day of vaccination. The CDR3 DNA reads TGTGCCAGCTCTCCCAGGACTAGCCAAGTAACCGGGGAGCTGTTTTTT. This translates into CASSPRTSQVTGELFF.